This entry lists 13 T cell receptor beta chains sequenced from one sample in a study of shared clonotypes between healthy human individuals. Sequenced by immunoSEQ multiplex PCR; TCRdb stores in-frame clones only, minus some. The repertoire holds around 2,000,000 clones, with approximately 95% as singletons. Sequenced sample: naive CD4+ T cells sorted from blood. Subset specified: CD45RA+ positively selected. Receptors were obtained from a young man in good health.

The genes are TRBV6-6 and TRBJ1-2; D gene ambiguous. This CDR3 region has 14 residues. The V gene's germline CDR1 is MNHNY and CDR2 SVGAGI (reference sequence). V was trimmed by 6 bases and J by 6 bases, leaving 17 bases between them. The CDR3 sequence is CASRRARESDGYTF. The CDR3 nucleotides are TGTGCCAGCAGAAGGGCCCGGGAATCCGATGGCTACACCTTC.

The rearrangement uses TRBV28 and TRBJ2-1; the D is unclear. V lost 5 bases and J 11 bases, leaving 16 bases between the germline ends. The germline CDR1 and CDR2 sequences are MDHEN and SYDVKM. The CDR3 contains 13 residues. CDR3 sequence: CASSPNRFGKQFF. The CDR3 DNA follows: TGTGCCAGCAGTCCCAATCGGTTTGGTAAGCAGTTCTTC.

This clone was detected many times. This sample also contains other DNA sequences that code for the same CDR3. DNA for the CDR3: TGTGCCAGCAGTGAAGCCCTAGCGGGAAACATTCAGTACTTC. It codes for CASSEALAGNIQYF. The V gene is TRBV2, the J gene TRBJ2-4, with 8 positions matching TRBD2. Germline loops: CDR1 SNHLY, CDR2 FYNNEI. CDR3 length: 14 residues. The V gene end was trimmed by 0 bases and the J gene end by 6 bases; junction bases not matched to a gene: 1.

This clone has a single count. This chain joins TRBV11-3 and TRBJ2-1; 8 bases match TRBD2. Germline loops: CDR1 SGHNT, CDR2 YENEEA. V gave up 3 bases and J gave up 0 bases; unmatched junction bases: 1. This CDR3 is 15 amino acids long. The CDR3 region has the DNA TGTGCCAGCAGCTTGGGACTAGGCTCCTACAATGAGCAGTTCTTC. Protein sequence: CASSLGLGSYNEQFF.

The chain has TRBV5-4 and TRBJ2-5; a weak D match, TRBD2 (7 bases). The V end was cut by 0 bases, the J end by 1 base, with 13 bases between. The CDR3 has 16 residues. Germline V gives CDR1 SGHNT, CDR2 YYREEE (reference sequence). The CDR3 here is CASSLDPGGVQETQYF. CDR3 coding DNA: TGTGCCAGCAGCTTGGACCCGGGGGGCGTCCAAGAGACCCAGTACTTC.

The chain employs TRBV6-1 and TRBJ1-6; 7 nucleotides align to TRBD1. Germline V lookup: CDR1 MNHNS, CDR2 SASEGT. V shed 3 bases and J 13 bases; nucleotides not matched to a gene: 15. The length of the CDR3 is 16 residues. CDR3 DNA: TGTGCCAGCAGTGAGAACCGTCCGGGGACAGCTCTTCCCCTCCACTTT. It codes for CASSENRPGTALPLHF.

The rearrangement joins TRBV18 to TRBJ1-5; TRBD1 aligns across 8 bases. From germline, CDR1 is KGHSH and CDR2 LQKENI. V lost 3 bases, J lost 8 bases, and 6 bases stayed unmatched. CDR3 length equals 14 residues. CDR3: CASSPEQGGKPQHF. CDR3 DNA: TGTGCCAGCTCACCGGAACAGGGGGGGAAGCCCCAGCATTTT.

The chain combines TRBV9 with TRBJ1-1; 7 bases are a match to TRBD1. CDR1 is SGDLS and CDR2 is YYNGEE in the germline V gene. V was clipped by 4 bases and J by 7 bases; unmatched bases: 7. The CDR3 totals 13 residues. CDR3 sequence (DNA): TGTGCCAGCAGCTCTGACAGGGACTTTGAAGCTTTCTTT. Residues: CASSSDRDFEAFF. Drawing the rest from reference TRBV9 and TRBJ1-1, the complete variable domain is DSGVTQTPKHLITATGQRVTLRCSPRSGDLSVYWYQQSLDQGLQFLIQYYNGEERAKGNILERFSAQQFPDLHSELNLSSLELGDSALYFCASSSDRDFEAFFGQGTRLTVV.

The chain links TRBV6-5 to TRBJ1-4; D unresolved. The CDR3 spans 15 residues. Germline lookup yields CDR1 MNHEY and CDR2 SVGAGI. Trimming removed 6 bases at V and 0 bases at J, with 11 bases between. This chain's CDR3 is CASSPDPATNEKLFF. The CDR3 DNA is TGTGCCAGCAGCCCCGACCCTGCAACTAATGAAAAACTGTTTTTT.

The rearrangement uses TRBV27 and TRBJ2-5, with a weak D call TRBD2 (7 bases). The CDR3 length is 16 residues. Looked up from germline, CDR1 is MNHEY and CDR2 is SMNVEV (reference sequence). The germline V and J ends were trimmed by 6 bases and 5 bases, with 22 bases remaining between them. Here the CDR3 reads CASSPSMYGGRETQYF. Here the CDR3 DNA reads TGTGCCAGCAGCCCTTCAATGTACGGGGGGCGGGAGACCCAGTACTTC.

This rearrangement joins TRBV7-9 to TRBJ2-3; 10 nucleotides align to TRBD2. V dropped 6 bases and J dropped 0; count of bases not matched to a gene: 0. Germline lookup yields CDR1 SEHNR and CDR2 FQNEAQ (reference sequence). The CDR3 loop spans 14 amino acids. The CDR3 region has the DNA TGTGCCAGCAGGACTAGCGGGAGCACAGATACGCAGTATTTT. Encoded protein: CASRTSGSTDTQYF.

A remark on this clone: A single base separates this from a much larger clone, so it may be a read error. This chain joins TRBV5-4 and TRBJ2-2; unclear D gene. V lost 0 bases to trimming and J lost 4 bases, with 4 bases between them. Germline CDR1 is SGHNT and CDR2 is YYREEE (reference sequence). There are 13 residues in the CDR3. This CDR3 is CASSLAPTGELFF. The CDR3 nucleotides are TGTGCCAGCAGCTTGGCCCCCACCGGGGAGCTGTTTTTT.

CDR3 nucleotide sequence: TGTGCCAGCAGTTTATTCAGGGACACTGAAGCTTTCTTT. As protein: CASSLFRDTEAFF. The chain recombines TRBV27 with TRBJ1-1; tentatively, D is TRBD1 (5 bases). Trimming shortened V by 1 base and J by 3 bases, and 6 bases separated the two germline ends. The CDR3 loop spans 13 amino acids. Per the germline V gene, CDR1 is MNHEY and CDR2 is SMNVEV (reference sequence).